Sequencing of this T cell receptor (beta chain) was carried out in a study of T cells in Graves' hyperthyroidism and ophthalmopathy. About the research overall: Peripheral blood was taken when the disease was first diagnosed, before any treatment began.

This clonotype was seen repeatedly, ten times or more. Patients aged 18 to 65 had newly diagnosed hyperthyroidism that had lasted under 2 months. TCR beta CDR3 regions were amplified from RNA. Researchers ran a first-round RT-PCR on the TCR CDR3 using the HTBI primer set. TCRdb used MiXCR to reprocess the multiplex PCR reads, holding one entry per CDR3 protein. Of hundreds of thousands of distinct CDR3 sequences in the sample, 13% to 15% are singletons; the top ten hold about a tenth. With 4 bases removed from V and 1 base from J, the gap between germline ends came to 11 bases. Germline values: CDR1 MDHEN, CDR2 SYDVKM. The CDR3 runs 14 residues.

The rearrangement joins TRBV28 to TRBJ2-7; possibly TRBD2 for D (6 bases). The receptor comes from a woman under 30 with Graves' hyperthyroidism. Sequenced material: blood. CDR3 in amino acids: CASSWDSRSYEQYF. CDR3 nucleotides: TGTGCCAGCAGTTGGGACTCGAGATCCTACGAGCAGTACTTC.